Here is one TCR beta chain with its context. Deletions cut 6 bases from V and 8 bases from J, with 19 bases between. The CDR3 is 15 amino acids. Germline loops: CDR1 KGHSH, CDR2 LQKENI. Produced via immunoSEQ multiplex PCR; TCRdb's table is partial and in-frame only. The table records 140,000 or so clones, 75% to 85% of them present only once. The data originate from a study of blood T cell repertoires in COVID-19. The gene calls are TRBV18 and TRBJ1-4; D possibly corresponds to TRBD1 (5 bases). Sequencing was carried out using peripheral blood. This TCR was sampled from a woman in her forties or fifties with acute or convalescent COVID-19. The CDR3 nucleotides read TGTGCCAGCTCGTCTTTCTCAGGGATGAAAGAAAAACTGTTTTTT. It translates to CASSSFSGMKEKLFF.